Detailed here is one T cell receptor beta chain. No antigen is known for it. This specimen includes other DNA sequences encoding the same CDR3. There are 14 residues in the CDR3. CDR1 is MGHRA, CDR2 YSYEKL, per germline. V lost 1 base, J lost 1 base, and 7 bases lay in between. These data come from a study of beta chain features in type 1 diabetes. Every bit of the isolated RNA underwent reverse transcription, so sequencing read expressed TCRB transcripts. TCRdb's table, derived via immunoSEQ multiplex PCR, lists solely in-frame clones and lacks some. The profile shows under 550,000 clones, 11% of them singletons. Points from the study as a whole: Within the patient group, naive, central memory and Treg TCRB repertoires appeared more similar to each other than within healthy donors.

The source is a woman aged 18-29 years in good health. The chain uses TRBV4-1 and TRBJ1-1; a possible D gene is TRBD1 (5 bases). What was sequenced was naive CD4+ T cells from blood. For the CDR3, the DNA is TGCGCCAGCAGCCAAGGGGACCGGAACACTGAAGCTTTCTTT. Encoded protein: CASSQGDRNTEAFF.